The clone carrying this T cell receptor (beta chain) appeared many times. What it binds is not known. The data were obtained in a study of T cell repertoires in cytomegalovirus infection. Study-level points and caveats: What dominated the ex vivo response were HLA-C-restricted CMV-specific TCR beta clonotypes.

TCRdb ran MiXCR on the reads and lists one entry per CDR3 protein. Among about 770,000 distinct CDR3 sequences, almost 30% were seen once, and the ten largest hold roughly 14%. V lost 4 bases to trimming and J lost 3 bases, with 13 bases between them. Looked up from germline, CDR1 is SGHVS and CDR2 is FNYEAQ. The CDR3 totals 15 residues. This chain joins TRBV7-6 and TRBJ2-1, with a possible D match to TRBD1 (6 bases). The TCR was taken from a human donor in good health (CMV status not recorded). Some clones in this sample may be carry-over from other donors' samples. Sequenced here: cultured CD8+ T cells from PBMCs, sampled from culture after CMV antigen stimulation. CDR3 DNA sequence: TGTGCCAGCAGCTCGACAGGTTTTGACTACAATGAGCAGTTCTTC. Protein product: CASSSTGFDYNEQFF.